Listed below are T cell receptor beta chains from one sample, sequenced in a study of PD-1 blockade in classical Hodgkin lymphoma. Profiling relied on immunoSEQ multiplex PCR, and the TCRdb table lists in-frame clones only, not all of them. Of about 2,000 clones listed, roughly 79% are singletons. The sequenced sample was peripheral blood mononuclear cells (PBMCs), obtained at baseline. These receptor sequences come from a human donor with classical Hodgkin lymphoma. The CDR3 runs from the conserved cysteine through the conserved F or W.

>TRBV18|TRBJ1-4
CASSLGTGKEKLFF
>TRBV6-8|TRBJ2-7
CASSEPYEQYF
>TRBV29-1|TRBJ2-5
CSTGQETQYF
>TRBV7-2|TRBJ2-1
CASSLWTSGGYNEQFF
>TRBV11-3|TRBJ2-1
CASSPRTSGGQGDEQFF
>TRBV30|TRBJ2-2
CAWRRQGSNTGELFF
>TRBV4-3|TRBJ2-2
CASSQDYDRGNTGELFF
>TRBV4-2|TRBJ2-7
CASSQDQGAGSYEQYF
>TRBV19|TRBJ1-1
CASSLGAGQHTEAFF
>TRBV27|TRBJ1-4
CASSEEGDEKLFF
>TRBV7-8|TRBJ2-7
CASSSWDRDSYEQYF
>TRBV27|TRBJ1-4
CASSLRGAGNEKLFF
>TRBV11-1|TRBJ1-1
CASSNTRTGNTEAFF
>TRBV5-4|TRBJ2-7
CASSGKDLYEQYF
>TRBV5-1|TRBJ1-6
CASSLQGGNSPLHF
>TRBV5-4|TRBJ1-4
CASSSPGIVGEKLFF
>TRBV7-2|TRBJ2-4
CASSPVALAKNIQYF
>TRBV20-1|TRBJ1-1
CSPQLNTEAFF
>TRBV19|TRBJ2-7
CASSISALYEQYF
>TRBV5-4|TRBJ2-7
CASSLTGVNEQYF
>TRBV29-1|TRBJ2-5
CSVFSGGETQYF
>TRBV7-2|TRBJ2-3
CASSLPGVTTDTQYF
>TRBV4-3|TRBJ1-6
CASSQEGVQGTRGSPLHF
>TRBV4-3|TRBJ2-7
CASSPGRVRPYEQYF
>TRBV7-2|TRBJ2-7
CASSLGWGLASEQYF
>TRBV9|TRBJ2-5
CASSAGTGKGQETQYF
>TRBV4-3|TRBJ2-5
CASSHEGHPSQETQYF
>TRBV19|TRBJ1-1
CASSQGIMNTEAFF
>TRBV5-4|TRBJ2-1
CASSYDRGSYNEQFF
>TRBV7-3|TRBJ1-5
CASSLKWGQEPLRFSNQPQHF
>TRBV6-1|TRBJ2-5
CASRGTSGGGETQYF